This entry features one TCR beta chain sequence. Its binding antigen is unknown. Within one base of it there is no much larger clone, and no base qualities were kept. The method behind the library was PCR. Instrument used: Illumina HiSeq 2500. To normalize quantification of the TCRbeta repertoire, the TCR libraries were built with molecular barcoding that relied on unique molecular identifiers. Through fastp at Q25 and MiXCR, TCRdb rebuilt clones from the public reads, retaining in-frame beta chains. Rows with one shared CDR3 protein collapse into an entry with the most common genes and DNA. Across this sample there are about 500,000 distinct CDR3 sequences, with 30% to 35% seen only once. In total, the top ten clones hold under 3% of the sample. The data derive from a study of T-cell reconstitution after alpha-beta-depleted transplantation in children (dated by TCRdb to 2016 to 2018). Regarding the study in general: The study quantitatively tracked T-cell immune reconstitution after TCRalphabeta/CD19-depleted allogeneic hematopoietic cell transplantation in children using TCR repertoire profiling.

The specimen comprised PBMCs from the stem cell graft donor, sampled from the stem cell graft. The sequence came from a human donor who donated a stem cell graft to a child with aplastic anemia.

The CDR3 amino acid sequence is: CAWSVIRGTEAFF. DNA sequence: TGTGCCTGGAGTGTGATTAGGGGCACTGAAGCTTTCTTT. The chain joins TRBV30 to TRBJ1-1; the D gene is possibly TRBD1, with 5 bases matching. V is cut by 0 bases and J by 4 bases, and the space between the germline ends is 9 bases. Including the terminal cysteine and phenylalanine, the CDR3 comprises 13 residues. The entry retains the CDR3 DNA only, 39 bases that are in frame from base 1. CDR1 is given as GTSNPN and CDR2 as SVGIG, both from the germline V gene (reference sequence).